Presented here are 27 T cell receptor beta chains from one specimen sequenced in a study of control samples from healthy donors and cancer patients (dated by TCRdb to the early 2020s). Libraries were prepared through the immunoSEQ multiplex PCR assay. TCRdb took this table from immuneACCESS and kept in-frame rearrangements with V and J called. Such tables lack part of the clones; where checked against another copy, unresolved V genes explain under half of the gap, and the rest is unexplained. The sample's records list fewer than 200,000 clones. The ten biggest clones cover approximately 2.2% of the sample. Sequencing input: blood. Receptor source: a woman in her twenties or thirties in good health.

The chain combines TRBV11-1 with TRBJ2-4; the D call may be TRBD1 or TRBD2 (5 bases each). V was shortened by 1 base and J by 3 bases, with 10 bases between the two germline ends. Germline V gene data show CDR1 as SGHAT and CDR2 as FQDESV (reference sequence). The CDR3 totals 15 residues. CDR3 DNA: TGTGCCAGCAGCTTAGGAGGGGACCGCAAAAACATTCAGTACTTC. It codes for CASSLGGDRKNIQYF.

The chain employs TRBV5-1 and TRBJ2-5; D not resolved. The germline V and J ends were trimmed by 0 bases and 4 bases, with 7 bases remaining between them. CDR1 SGHRS and CDR2 YFSETQ come from the germline V gene. The length of the CDR3 is 13 residues. CDR3 residues: CASSLALGETQYF. CDR3 in DNA: TGCGCCAGCAGCTTGGCCCTGGGAGAGACCCAGTACTTC.

The chain links TRBV19 to TRBJ2-1, with TRBD2 matching 7 bases. This CDR3 comprises 18 residues. V trimming: 3 bases; J trimming: 3 bases; junction bases outside the gene matches: 14. The germline gives CDR1 LNHDA, CDR2 SQIVND (reference sequence). The DNA of the CDR3 is TGTGCCAGTAGTATCCAGGCTAGCGGACTTGCCTTCTACAATGAGCAGTTCTTC. Translation: CASSIQASGLAFYNEQFF.

The chain has TRBV7-8 and TRBJ2-7; tentative D call: TRBD1 (6 bases). Germline CDR1 is SGHVS and CDR2 is FQNEAQ. There are 15 residues in the CDR3. V dropped 1 base and J dropped 0 bases, with 10 bases sitting between them. The CDR3 sequence: CASSLEGVFSYEQYF. As DNA, the CDR3 is TGTGCCAGCAGCTTAGAGGGGGTTTTCTCCTACGAGCAGTACTTC.

V is TRBV28 and J is TRBJ1-2; possible D gene TRBD1, 5 bases. The V gene's germline CDR1 is MDHEN and CDR2 SYDVKM. V gave up 6 bases and J gave up 4 bases, with 12 bases separating them. This CDR3 is built from 13 residues. The CDR3 loop reads CASRETGGYGYTF. The CDR3 DNA is TGTGCCAGCAGGGAGACGGGGGGCTATGGCTACACCTTC.

This chain uses TRBV3-1 (or the pseudogene TRBV3-2) with TRBJ2-5; TRBD2 matches at 11 bases. The J segment lost 2 bases and the V segment lost 0 bases, leaving 8 bases of the junction unmatched. The CDR3 runs 18 residues. Germline CDR1 reads LGHDT; CDR2 reads YNNKEL (reference sequence). CDR3 residues: CASSQEVLAGGGQETQYF. The CDR3 DNA sequence: TGTGCCAGCAGCCAAGAGGTTCTAGCGGGGGGCGGGCAAGAGACCCAGTACTTC.

The V gene is TRBV5-1, the J gene TRBJ2-7; TRBD1 or TRBD2 may be the D gene (6 bases each). This CDR3 contains 14 residues. The V gene lost 5 bases and the J gene lost 5 bases, with 17 bases spanning the gap. Germline V lookup: CDR1 SGHRS, CDR2 YFSETQ. The CDR3 protein is CASRQQGLNDEQYF. CDR3 nucleotide sequence: TGCGCCAGCAGACAACAGGGACTTAATGACGAGCAGTACTTC.

The V and J genes are TRBV10-3 and TRBJ1-2; no clear D. In germline, CDR1 is ENHRY, CDR2 SYGVKD. V was trimmed by 9 bases and J by 1 base, leaving 9 bases between them. The CDR3 length is 12 residues. Here the CDR3 DNA reads TGTGCCATAATGGGCAGTAACTATGGCTACACCTTC. Amino acids: CAIMGSNYGYTF.

The rearrangement uses TRBV7-2 and TRBJ2-7; D remains ambiguous. Per the germline V gene, CDR1 is SGHTA and CDR2 is FQGNSA. The CDR3 sequence is 13 residues long. Trimming shortened V by 5 bases and J by 7 bases, and 15 bases separated the two germline ends. CDR3 residues: CASSPTRQREQYF. CDR3 nucleotides: TGTGCCAGCAGCCCGACACGCCAGAGAGAGCAGTACTTC.

A remark on this clone: Its ends do not fully match the called genes, so a read error is possible. The rearrangement links TRBV7-8 to TRBJ1-5, with 7 bases that match TRBD1. The CDR3 length is 14 residues. CDR1 SGHVS and CDR2 FQNEAQ come from the germline V gene. CDR3 loop: CASSPRDSSQPQHF. The DNA for the CDR3 is TGTGCCAGCAGCCCGAGGGACAGCAGTCAGCCCCAGCATTTT.

This chain links TRBV10-2 with TRBJ1-2; the D gene is possibly TRBD1 (6 bases). The CDR3 consists of 13 residues. CDR1 is WSHSY and CDR2 is SAAADI in the germline V gene. Trimming stripped 8 bases from V and 2 bases from J, with 12 bases between. The CDR3 protein is CASGGGDNYGYTF. CDR3 bases: TGCGCCAGCGGAGGGGGGGACAACTATGGCTACACCTTC.

The chain has TRBV27 and TRBJ2-1; D is perhaps TRBD1 or TRBD2 (6 bases each). V was clipped by 6 bases and J by 8 bases, with 11 bases between them. Per the germline V gene, CDR1 is MNHEY and CDR2 is SMNVEV (reference sequence). The CDR3 extends over 12 amino acids. The CDR3: CASRERGDEQFF. The CDR3 DNA reads as TGTGCCAGCAGAGAAAGGGGGGATGAGCAGTTCTTC.

This sequence joins TRBV6-1 and TRBJ1-3; D is unclear. Looked up from germline, CDR1 is MNHNS and CDR2 is SASEGT. V lost 2 bases and J 1 base, leaving 12 bases between the germline ends. This CDR3 contains 16 residues. CDR3 nucleotides: TGTGCCAGCAGTGAACAACGGGGTTTGTCTGGAAACACCATATATTTT. Amino acids: CASSEQRGLSGNTIYF.

The gene calls are TRBV6-2 or TRBV6-3 and TRBJ1-1; D remains ambiguous. Germline CDR1 is MNHEY and CDR2 is SVGEGT. The CDR3 runs to 11 residues. The ends were cut back, 2 bases at V and 6 bases at J, with 4 bases in the middle. CDR3 residues: CASSYMAEAFF. Written as DNA, the CDR3 is TGTGCCAGCAGTTACATGGCTGAAGCTTTCTTT.

V and J are TRBV24-1 and TRBJ1-2; D gene ambiguous. Germline V gives CDR1 KGHDR, CDR2 SFDVKD. Trimming shortened V by 4 bases and J by 4 bases, and 12 bases separated the two germline ends. The CDR3 sequence is 14 residues long. The CDR3 DNA sequence: TGTGCCACCAGTGACTCGGTAGTGCCCTATGGCTACACCTTC. Translated, it gives CATSDSVVPYGYTF.

The chain couples TRBV7-2 to TRBJ1-1, with 10 bases identical to TRBD1. V lost 5 bases and J lost 5; bases outside the gene matches: 5. There are 14 residues in the CDR3. Germline CDR1 SGHTA, CDR2 FQGNSA. For the CDR3, the DNA is TGTGCCAGCAGCGCCGGGACAGGGGTTACTGAAGCTTTCTTT. The encoded protein is CASSAGTGVTEAFF.

The V gene is TRBV9, the J gene TRBJ2-7; D tentatively reads TRBD1 or TRBD2 (5 bases each). Deletions cut 3 bases from V and 4 bases from J, with 14 bases between. The CDR3 covers 14 residues. In germline, CDR1 is SGDLS, CDR2 YYNGEE. CDR3 loop: CASSAGVGGYEQYF. CDR3 bases: TGTGCCAGCAGCGCCGGTGTTGGGGGTTACGAGCAGTACTTC.

The chain links TRBV10-3 to TRBJ2-1, with TRBD2 as a possible D gene (6 bases). The CDR3 covers 13 residues. Germline loops: CDR1 ENHRY, CDR2 SYGVKD. V was trimmed by 6 bases and J by 5 bases, leaving 11 bases between them. CDR3 DNA sequence: TGTGCCATCAGCGGGGGTTGGGACAATGAGCAGTTCTTC. Translated, it gives CAISGGWDNEQFF.

The DNA for the CDR3 is TGTGCCTGGAGTGTATACAGGGGAACTGAAGCTTTCTTT. Translated, it gives CAWSVYRGTEAFF. The chain combines TRBV30 with TRBJ1-1; 7 nucleotides align to TRBD1. This CDR3 contains 13 residues. V was clipped by 0 bases and J by 5 bases; unmatched bases: 3. Germline V lookup: CDR1 GTSNPN, CDR2 SVGIG (reference sequence). Full variable domain (outside the CDR3, taken from reference TRBV30 and TRBJ1-1): SQTIHQWPATLVQPVGSPLSLECTVEGTSNPNLYWYRQAAGRGLQLLFYSVGIGQISSEVPQNLSASRPQDRQFILSSKKLLLSDSGFYLCAWSVYRGTEAFFGQGTRLTVV.

The chain employs TRBV4-1 and TRBJ2-1, with a tentative D call TRBD2 (6 bases). Trimming removed 1 base at V and 3 bases at J, with 10 bases between. Germline V gene lookup returns CDR1 MGHRA and CDR2 YSYEKL. This CDR3 is built from 15 residues. Here the CDR3 reads CASSQGRLDYNEQFF. In DNA form, the CDR3 reads TGCGCCAGCAGCCAAGGCCGACTAGACTACAATGAGCAGTTCTTC.

V gene TRBV7-3 combines with J gene TRBJ2-3; TRBD2 agrees at 10 bases. Germline values: CDR1 SGHTA, CDR2 FQGTGA. CDR3 size: 15 residues. V gave up 2 bases and J gave up 1 base; unmatched junction bases: 0. CDR3 protein: CASSLGTSGTDTQYF. CDR3 nucleotides: TGTGCCAGCAGCTTAGGGACTAGCGGCACAGATACGCAGTATTTT.

V usage is TRBV6-2 or TRBV6-3 and J usage is TRBJ2-7, with TRBD2 matching 7 bases. CDR3 length equals 13 residues. The V gene's germline CDR1 is MNHEY and CDR2 SVGEGT. V shed 6 bases, J shed 3 bases, and the junction held 5 bases outside the gene matches. The CDR3 nucleotides are TGTGCCAGCAGCCCCGGGACTATCTACGAGCAGTACTTC. This codes for CASSPGTIYEQYF.

The chain couples TRBV7-9 to TRBJ1-6; 10 bases are a match to TRBD1. The CDR3 sequence is 15 residues long. The germline gives CDR1 SEHNR, CDR2 FQNEAQ (reference sequence). V was pared by 4 bases and J by 8 bases, with 5 bases of the junction left unmatched. CDR3 loop: CASSSDRGHYSPLHF. The CDR3 region has the DNA TGTGCCAGCAGCTCAGACAGGGGGCATTATTCACCCCTCCACTTT.

The J gene is TRBJ1-1, the V gene TRBV6-5; D remains unclear. This CDR3 region has 13 residues. The V gene's germline CDR1 is MNHEY and CDR2 SVGAGI. Trimming stripped 0 bases from V and 4 bases from J, with 6 bases between. The DNA of the CDR3 is TGTGCCAGCAGTTACTCGTGGAGCACTGAAGCTTTCTTT. Protein: CASSYSWSTEAFF.

The chain links TRBV6-5 to TRBJ1-3; 7 bases map to TRBD1. Trimming took 6 bases from V and 7 from J; bases not matched to a gene: 9. The CDR3 runs 14 residues. The germline CDR1 and CDR2 sequences are MNHEY and SVGAGI. CDR3 coding DNA: TGTGCCAGCAGCGACGGACAGGCGGGGAACACCATATATTTT. It yields the protein CASSDGQAGNTIYF.

This chain uses TRBV19 with TRBJ1-3; 7 bases are a match to TRBD1. J was trimmed by 2 bases and V by 5 bases; bases with no gene match: 3. This CDR3 comprises 14 residues. Germline CDR1 and CDR2: LNHDA and SQIVND (reference sequence). The CDR3 is CASSEGTAGNTIYF. In DNA, the CDR3 is TGTGCCAGTAGTGAAGGGACAGCTGGAAACACCATATATTTT.

The chain combines TRBV9 with TRBJ1-1; TRBD1 matches at 7 bases. CDR3 length: 13 amino acids. Germline trimming cut 7 bases from V and 4 bases from J; bases unmatched to any gene: 7. CDR1 is SGDLS, CDR2 YYNGEE, per germline. CDR3 sequence (DNA): TGTGCCAGCGAGGGGGCCGCGGGCACTGAAGCTTTCTTT. Amino acid sequence: CASEGAAGTEAFF.